One and the same sample provided the 23 T cell receptor beta chains below, sequenced in a study of Graves' ophthalmopathy and Graves' hyperthyroidism. Researchers took RNA transcripts and amplified TCR beta CDR3 regions from them. RT-PCR was first run with HTBI primers, then multiplex PCR in a second round. TCRdb independently ran MiXCR on the multiplex PCR reads; one entry per CDR3 protein. The sample holds about 240,000 distinct CDR3 sequences, about 47% seen once. Input material: peripheral blood. The receptors were sampled from an adult man with Graves' ophthalmopathy.

This clonotype has more than one count but fewer than ten. The chain is built from TRBV25-1 and TRBJ2-2; D is unclear. The V gene's germline CDR1 is MGHDK and CDR2 SYGVNS. The CDR3 contains 14 residues. V was pared by 3 bases and J by 1 base, with 6 bases between. The CDR3 sequence is CASSETLNTGELFF. The CDR3 DNA reads TGTGCCAGCAGTGAGACTCTGAACACCGGGGAGCTGTTTTTT.

The sample holds one count of this clonotype. One end of the junction fails to match germline, which may point to a read error. This chain connects TRBV10-3 to TRBJ1-3, with D unclear. The CDR3 sequence is 15 residues long. Germline V CDR1 and CDR2: ENHRY, SYGVKD. This chain's CDR3 is CASSYSSVLWNTIYF. The CDR3 nucleotides read TGTGCCAGCAGTTACTCGTCAGTTCTGTGGAACACCATATATTTT.

There are many counts of this clonotype. This chain joins TRBV20-1 and TRBJ2-7; unclear D gene. V lost 1 base to trimming and J lost 0 bases, with 10 bases between them. This CDR3 spans 14 amino acids. The germline V gene has CDR1 DFQATT and CDR2 SNEGSKA (reference sequence). The CDR3 is CSARAPESSYEQYF. CDR3 DNA sequence: TGCAGTGCTAGAGCTCCAGAGAGCTCCTACGAGCAGTACTTC.

This clonotype was recorded a few times. The chain joins TRBV6-5 to TRBJ2-7; D ambiguous. Germline lookup yields CDR1 MNHEY and CDR2 SVGAGI. CDR3 length: 12 amino acids. Trimming pared 6 bases from V and 3 bases from J, leaving 9 bases between. CDR3 region: CASRASVYEQYF. Written as DNA, the CDR3 is TGTGCCAGCAGGGCGTCCGTCTACGAGCAGTACTTC.

Regarding this clonotype: This likely comes from a read error, as the CDR3 has no conserved phenylalanine or tryptophan at its end. The limits of the CDR3 on the DNA are not certain, so only TCRdb's listed CDR3 is given. The chain is built from TRBV9 and TRBJ2-2; the D call of TRBD1 is as the table states it, not checked on the DNA. Germline loops: CDR1 SGDLS, CDR2 YYNGEE. The CDR3 sequence runs 16 residues, both termini included. The CDR3 sequence is CASSPLGVRTPGSCLT.

This clonotype has only a few counts. CDR3: CASREGAQDTGELFF. In DNA form, the CDR3 reads TGTGCCAGCAGAGAGGGGGCGCAGGACACCGGGGAGCTGTTTTTT. The chain is built from TRBV7-9 and TRBJ2-2; TRBD1 agrees at 7 bases. Germline-derived CDR1 and CDR2 are SEHNR and FQNEAQ (reference sequence). This CDR3 is built from 15 residues. V lost 6 bases to trimming and J lost 3 bases; unmatched junction nucleotides: 7.

The CDR3 DNA reads as TGTGCCATCAGTGACGGGGGGGCTTCCACAGATACGCAGTATTTT. Its protein is CAISDGGASTDTQYF. This chain connects TRBV10-3 to TRBJ2-3, with 8 bases lining up with TRBD2. CDR3 length equals 15 residues. The ends lost 3 bases at V and 2 bases at J; junction bases unmatched: 4. CDR1 ENHRY and CDR2 SYGVKD come from the germline V gene.

The chain couples TRBV7-3 to TRBJ2-7; 7 bases fit TRBD2. Germline trimming cut 9 bases from V and 2 bases from J; bases unmatched to any gene: 16. Germline V gene data show CDR1 as SGHTA and CDR2 as FQGTGA. The CDR3 has 16 amino acids. CDR3 in amino acids: CASFPPTLAGAYEQYF. Written as DNA, the CDR3 is TGTGCCAGTTTCCCCCCCACCCTTGCGGGGGCCTACGAGCAGTACTTC.

This rearrangement joins TRBV5-4 to TRBJ1-1; no clear D. V was shortened by 2 bases and J by 1 base, with 6 bases between the two germline ends. This CDR3 has 13 amino acids. Germline V gives CDR1 SGHNT, CDR2 YYREEE (reference sequence). The CDR3 here is CASSFAQNTEAFF. In nucleotides, the CDR3 is TGTGCCAGCAGCTTCGCTCAGAACACTGAAGCTTTCTTT.

Concerning this clonotype: A much larger clone sits a single nucleotide away, making a read error possible. The rearrangement uses TRBV7-9 and TRBJ2-6; no clear D. The CDR3 covers 16 residues. Germline assignment: CDR1 SEHNR and CDR2 FQNEAQ (reference sequence). CDR3 region: CAGSVTLGSGANVLTF. In nucleotides, the CDR3 is TGTGCCGGCAGCGTCACCCTGGGCTCTGGGGCCAACGTCCTGACTTTC.

V gene TRBV5-4 combines with J gene TRBJ2-5; maybe TRBD2 (5 bases). Trimming removed 0 bases at V and 3 bases at J, with 12 bases between. Germline lookup yields CDR1 SGHNT and CDR2 YYREEE (reference sequence). CDR3 length equals 15 residues. CDR3 DNA: TGTGCCAGCAGCTTGGGGTGGCAGGAGGAAGAGACCCAGTACTTC. Protein: CASSLGWQEEETQYF.

In regard to this clonotype: The junction departs from the called germline gene at one end, perhaps through a read error. The rearrangement joins TRBV10-3 to TRBJ2-5; D perhaps matches TRBD2 (6 bases). CDR3 length: 13 residues. CDR1 ENHRY and CDR2 SYGVKD come from the germline V gene. CDR3 bases: TGTGCCAGCAGTCAAACATACTCGGGGGCCCAGTACTTC. It yields the protein CASSQTYSGAQYF.

The V call is TRBV15, the J call TRBJ2-2; possible D gene TRBD1, 6 bases. V lost 0 bases to trimming and J lost 6 bases, with 8 bases between them. Germline V gene data show CDR1 as LNHNV and CDR2 as YYDKDF (reference sequence). The CDR3 has 14 residues. CDR3 DNA: TGTGCCACCAGCAGAGATCAGGGGCCCGGGGAGCTGTTTTTT. Translating gives CATSRDQGPGELFF.

The table lists this clonotype with a few counts. The V gene is TRBV7-2, the J gene TRBJ2-7; TRBD1 aligns across 7 bases. V lost 5 bases and J lost 5; bases outside the gene matches: 9. This CDR3 region has 14 residues. Germline CDR1 SGHTA, CDR2 FQGNSA. The CDR3 sequence is CASSGRQGRDEQYF. As DNA, the CDR3 is TGTGCCAGCAGCGGTCGACAGGGTAGGGACGAGCAGTACTTC.

This clonotype was seen ten or more times. The chain employs TRBV5-1 and TRBJ1-2, with D hard to call. V was pared by 1 base and J by 1 base, with 5 bases between. CDR1 and CDR2 (germline): SGHRS, YFSETQ. This CDR3 has 13 amino acids. Written as DNA, the CDR3 is TGCGCCAGCAGCTTGTCGGGTAACTATGGCTACACCTTC. Protein product: CASSLSGNYGYTF.

This clonotype has only a few counts. The chain recombines TRBV20-1 with TRBJ2-5; D not resolved. The V and J ends lost 3 bases and 3 bases respectively, with 20 bases between them. The length of the CDR3 is 16 residues. CDR1 is DFQATT, CDR2 SNEGSKA, per germline (reference sequence). CDR3 sequence (DNA): TGCAGTGCTAGCTTTGTCTCCACTGTCTCTAAAGAGACCCAGTACTTC. It specifies CSASFVSTVSKETQYF.

This sequence joins TRBV9 and TRBJ2-5, with TRBD2 matching 9 bases. V dropped 6 bases and J dropped 5; count of bases not matched to a gene: 20. Germline CDR1 is SGDLS and CDR2 is YYNGEE. There are 18 residues in the CDR3. CDR3 residues: CASIPRMGGGASEETQYF. In DNA form, the CDR3 reads TGTGCCAGCATCCCCCGGATGGGCGGGGGGGCCTCGGAGGAGACCCAGTACTTC.

V is TRBV6-5 and J is TRBJ1-1; D call uncertain. The V gene lost 5 bases and the J gene lost 1 base, with 8 bases spanning the gap. Germline lookup yields CDR1 MNHEY and CDR2 SVGAGI. CDR3 length: 13 residues. CDR3 nucleotides: TGTGCCAGCAGTCGCTCCCCGAACACTGAAGCTTTCTTT. Protein product: CASSRSPNTEAFF.

The rearrangement links TRBV20-1 to TRBJ2-7; possibly TRBD2 for D (7 bases). The CDR3 extends over 14 amino acids. V shed 0 bases and J shed 5 bases, with 14 bases lying between them. Per germline, CDR1 DFQATT and CDR2 SNEGSKA (reference sequence). CDR3 amino acids: CSAREGGPGNEQYF. The CDR3 bases are TGCAGTGCTAGAGAGGGGGGGCCTGGGAACGAGCAGTACTTC.

This chain connects TRBV5-1 to TRBJ2-7, with D perhaps TRBD1 (6 bases). The germline CDR1 and CDR2 sequences are SGHRS and YFSETQ. CDR3 length equals 15 residues. The V end lost 2 bases, the J end lost 6 bases, and 18 bases lay between the germline ends. The CDR3 DNA is TGCGCCAGCAGCTTTAGTGGCAGGGGATATTTCGAGCAGTACTTC. Protein sequence: CASSFSGRGYFEQYF.

This clonotype was observed a handful of times. This sequence joins TRBV4-1 and TRBJ1-2; D might be TRBD1 (5 bases). V lost 1 base to trimming and J lost 3 bases, with 6 bases between them. Germline-derived CDR1 and CDR2 are MGHRA and YSYEKL. CDR3 length equals 13 residues. CDR3: CASSQAGHYGYTF. The DNA for the CDR3 is TGCGCCAGCAGCCAAGCAGGGCACTATGGCTACACCTTC.

The chain links TRBV25-1 to TRBJ2-5; 8 bases agree with TRBD2. Trimming cost V 3 bases and J 5 bases; bases outside gene matches: 5. The V gene's germline CDR1 is MGHDK and CDR2 SYGVNS. CDR3 size: 14 residues. Written as DNA, the CDR3 is TGTGCCAGCAGTGACCCGACTAGCGCGGAGACCCAGTACTTC. Encoded protein: CASSDPTSAETQYF.

This clonotype has a handful of counts. The gene calls are TRBV7-8 and TRBJ2-5; TRBD2 aligns across 9 bases. The CDR3 extends over 15 amino acids. Trimming took 7 bases from V and 2 from J; bases not matched to a gene: 8. CDR1 SGHVS and CDR2 FQNEAQ come from the germline V gene. Written as DNA, the CDR3 is TGTGCCAGCACTGACCAGCGGGGGGCTCAAGAGACCCAGTACTTC. Residues: CASTDQRGAQETQYF.